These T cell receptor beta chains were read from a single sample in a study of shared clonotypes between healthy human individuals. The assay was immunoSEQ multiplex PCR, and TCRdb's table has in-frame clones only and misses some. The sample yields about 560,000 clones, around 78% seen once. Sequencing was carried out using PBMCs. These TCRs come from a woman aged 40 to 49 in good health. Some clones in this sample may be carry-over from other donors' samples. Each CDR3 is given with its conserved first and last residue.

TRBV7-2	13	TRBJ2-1	CASSSSGRGEQFF
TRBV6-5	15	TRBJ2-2	CASSLLSRAGGELFF
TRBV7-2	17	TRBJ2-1	CASSLPGLAAGYNEQFF
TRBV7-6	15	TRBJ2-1	CASSLLAGPDNEQFF
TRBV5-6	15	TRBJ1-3	CASSSSRVSGNTIYF
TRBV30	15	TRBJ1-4	CAWSVLRAGGEKPFF
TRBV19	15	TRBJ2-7	CASSPRTGDYYEQYF
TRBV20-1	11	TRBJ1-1	CSLRGDTEAFF
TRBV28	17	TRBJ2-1	CASSDSGRTGVRNEQFF
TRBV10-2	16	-	CASSAWTSGRVNEQYF
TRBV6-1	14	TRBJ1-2	CASSPLGGGDGYTF
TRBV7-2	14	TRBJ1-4	CASSMGLSNEKLFF
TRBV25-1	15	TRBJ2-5	CASSGGQGPQETQYF
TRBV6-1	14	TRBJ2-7	CASSEISRGQGQYF
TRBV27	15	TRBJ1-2	CASSLTTGLFWGYTF
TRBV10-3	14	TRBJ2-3	CATHPGASTDTQYF
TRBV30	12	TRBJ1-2	CAWSRSYYGYTF
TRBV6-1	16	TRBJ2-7	CASSELKGRGSNEQYF
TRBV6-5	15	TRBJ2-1	CASSYTGGTYNEQFF
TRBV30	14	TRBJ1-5	CAWSVGGDNQPQHF
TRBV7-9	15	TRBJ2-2	CASSTQREQDGELFF
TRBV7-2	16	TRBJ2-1	CASSLARGSSYNEQFF
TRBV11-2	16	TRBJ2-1	CASRTLEGNPHNEQFF
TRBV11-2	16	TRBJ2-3	CASSLDVGTSTDTQYF
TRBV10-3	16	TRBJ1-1	CAITPSAGTGVTEAFF
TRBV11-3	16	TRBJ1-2	CASSLASGQSNYGYTF
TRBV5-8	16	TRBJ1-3	CASSYLQPSSGNTIYF
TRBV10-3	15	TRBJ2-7	CAISLRDRGGYEQYF
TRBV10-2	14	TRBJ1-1	CASSGVKSRTEAFF
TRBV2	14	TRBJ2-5	CASSGRGYQETQYF
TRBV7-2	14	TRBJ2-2	CASSTGLASGELFF
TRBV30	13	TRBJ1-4	CAWSEETHEKLFF
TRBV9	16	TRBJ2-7	CASSVGLAGGIYEQYF
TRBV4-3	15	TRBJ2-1	CASSQDTRAYNEQFF
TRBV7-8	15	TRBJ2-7	CASSFGTSGSYEQYF
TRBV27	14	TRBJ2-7	CASSLWGGPYEQYF
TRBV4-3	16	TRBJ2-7	CASSQDWAGGHYEQYF
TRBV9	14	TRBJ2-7	CASSVGVDSYEQYF
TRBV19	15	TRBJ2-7	CASSMGHAFSYEQYF
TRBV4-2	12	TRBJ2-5	CASSLQKGEQYF
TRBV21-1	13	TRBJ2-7	CASSEDSSYEQYF
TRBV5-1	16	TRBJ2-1	CASKIEPGVGYNEQFF
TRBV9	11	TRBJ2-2	CASSVSGELFF
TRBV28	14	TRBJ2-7	CASSPSLGTYEQYF
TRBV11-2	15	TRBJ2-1	CASSLTLQGLSEQFF
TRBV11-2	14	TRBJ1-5	CASSRDRENQPQHF
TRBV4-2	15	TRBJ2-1	CASSPGTSGPNEQFF
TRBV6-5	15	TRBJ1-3	CASSYDRGSGNTIYF
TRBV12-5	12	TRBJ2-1	CASGLYDNEQFF
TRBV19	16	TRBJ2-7	CASSILKGQGRDEQYF
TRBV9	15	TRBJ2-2	CASSASGTSGWELFF